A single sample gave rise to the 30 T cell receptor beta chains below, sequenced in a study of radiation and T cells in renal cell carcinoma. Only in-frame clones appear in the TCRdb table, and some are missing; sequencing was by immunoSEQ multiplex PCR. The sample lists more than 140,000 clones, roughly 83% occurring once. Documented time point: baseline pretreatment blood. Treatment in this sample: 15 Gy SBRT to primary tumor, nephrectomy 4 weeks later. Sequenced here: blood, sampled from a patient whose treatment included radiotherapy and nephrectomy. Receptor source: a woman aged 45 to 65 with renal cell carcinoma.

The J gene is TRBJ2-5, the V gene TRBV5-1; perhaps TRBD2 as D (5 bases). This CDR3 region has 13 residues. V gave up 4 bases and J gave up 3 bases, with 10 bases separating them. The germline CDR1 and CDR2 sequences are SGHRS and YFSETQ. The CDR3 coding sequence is TGCGCCAGCAGCGCAGCGGAAAAAGAGACCCAGTACTTC. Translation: CASSAAEKETQYF. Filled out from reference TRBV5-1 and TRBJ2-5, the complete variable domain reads KAGVTQTPRYLIKTRGQQVTLSCSPISGHRSVSWYQQTPGQGLQFLFEYFSETQRNKGNFPGRFSGRQFSNSRSEMNVSTLELGDSALYLCASSAAEKETQYFGPGTRLLVL.

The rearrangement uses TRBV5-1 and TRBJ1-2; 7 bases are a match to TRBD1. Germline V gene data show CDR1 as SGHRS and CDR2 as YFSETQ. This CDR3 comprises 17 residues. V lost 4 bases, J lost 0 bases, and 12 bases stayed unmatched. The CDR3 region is CASSDAGTATTNYGYTF. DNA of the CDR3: TGCGCCAGCAGCGACGCCGGGACAGCAACGACTAACTATGGCTACACCTTC.

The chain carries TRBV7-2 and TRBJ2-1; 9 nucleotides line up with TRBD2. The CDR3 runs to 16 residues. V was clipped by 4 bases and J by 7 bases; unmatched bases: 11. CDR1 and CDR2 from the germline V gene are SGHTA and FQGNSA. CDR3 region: CASSSPPGGGANEQFF. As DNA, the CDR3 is TGTGCCAGCAGCTCCCCCCCGGGCGGGGGGGCAAATGAGCAGTTCTTC. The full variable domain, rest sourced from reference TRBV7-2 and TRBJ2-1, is GAGVSQSPSNKVTEKGKDVELRCDPISGHTALYWYRQSLGQGLEFLIYFQGNSAPDKSGLPSDRFSAERTGGSVSTLTIQRTQQEDSAVYLCASSSPPGGGANEQFFGPGTRLTVL.

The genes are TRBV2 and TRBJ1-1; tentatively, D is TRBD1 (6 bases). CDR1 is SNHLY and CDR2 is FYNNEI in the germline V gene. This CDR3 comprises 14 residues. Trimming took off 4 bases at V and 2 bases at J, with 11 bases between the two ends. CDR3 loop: CASSVYRENTEAFF. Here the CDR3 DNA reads TGTGCCAGCAGTGTATACAGGGAAAACACTGAAGCTTTCTTT.

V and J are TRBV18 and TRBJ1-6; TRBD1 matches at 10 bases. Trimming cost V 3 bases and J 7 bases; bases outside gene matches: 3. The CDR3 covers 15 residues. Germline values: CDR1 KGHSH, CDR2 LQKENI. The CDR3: CASSPGQGRNSPLHF. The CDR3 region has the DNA TGTGCCAGCTCACCGGGACAGGGGAGGAATTCACCCCTCCACTTT.

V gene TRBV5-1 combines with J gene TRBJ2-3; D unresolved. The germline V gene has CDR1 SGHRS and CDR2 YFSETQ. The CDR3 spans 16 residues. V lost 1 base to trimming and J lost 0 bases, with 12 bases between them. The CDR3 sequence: CASSLLGIPSTDTQYF. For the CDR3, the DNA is TGCGCCAGCAGCTTGTTGGGGATTCCTAGCACAGATACGCAGTATTTT.

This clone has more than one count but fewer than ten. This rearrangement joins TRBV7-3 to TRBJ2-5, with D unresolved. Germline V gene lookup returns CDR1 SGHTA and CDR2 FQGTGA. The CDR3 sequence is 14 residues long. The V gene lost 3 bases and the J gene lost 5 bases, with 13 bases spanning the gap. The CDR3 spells CASSLAGHRETQYF. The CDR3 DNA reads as TGTGCCAGCAGCTTGGCCGGGCACCGGGAGACCCAGTACTTC. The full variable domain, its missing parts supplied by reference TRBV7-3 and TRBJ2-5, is GAGVSQTPSNKVTEKGKYVELRCDPISGHTALYWYRQSLGQGPEFLIYFQGTGAADDSGLPNDRFFAVRPEGSVSTLKIQRTERGDSAVYLCASSLAGHRETQYFGPGTRLLVL.

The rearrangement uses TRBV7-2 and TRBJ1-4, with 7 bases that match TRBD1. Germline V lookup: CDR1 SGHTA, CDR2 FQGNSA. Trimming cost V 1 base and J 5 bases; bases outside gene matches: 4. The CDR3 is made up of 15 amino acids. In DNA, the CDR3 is TGTGCCAGCAGCTTAGGACAGGGTGGGAATGAAAAACTGTTTTTT. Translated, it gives CASSLGQGGNEKLFF.

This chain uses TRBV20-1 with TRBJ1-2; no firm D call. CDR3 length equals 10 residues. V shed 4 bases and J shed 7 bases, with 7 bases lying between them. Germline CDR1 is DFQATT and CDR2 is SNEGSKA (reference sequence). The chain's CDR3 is CSATESGYTF. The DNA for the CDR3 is TGCAGTGCTACGGAGTCTGGCTACACCTTC.

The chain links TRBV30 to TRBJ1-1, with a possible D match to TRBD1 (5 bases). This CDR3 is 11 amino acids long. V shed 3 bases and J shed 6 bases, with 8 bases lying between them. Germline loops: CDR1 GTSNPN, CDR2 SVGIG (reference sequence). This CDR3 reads CAWRSGAEAFF. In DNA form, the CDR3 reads TGTGCCTGGAGGTCGGGGGCTGAAGCTTTCTTT.

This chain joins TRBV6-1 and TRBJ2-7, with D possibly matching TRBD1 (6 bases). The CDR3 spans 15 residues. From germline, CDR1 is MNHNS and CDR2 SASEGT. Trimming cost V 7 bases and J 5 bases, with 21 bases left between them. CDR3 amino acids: CASTHSQGRGDEQYF. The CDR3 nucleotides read TGTGCCAGCACCCATTCACAGGGAAGGGGAGACGAGCAGTACTTC.

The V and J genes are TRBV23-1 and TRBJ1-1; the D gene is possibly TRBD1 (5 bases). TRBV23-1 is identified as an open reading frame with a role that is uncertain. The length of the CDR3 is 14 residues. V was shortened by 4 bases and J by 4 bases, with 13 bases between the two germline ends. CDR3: CASSLGYGGTEAFF. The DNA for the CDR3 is TGCGCCAGCAGTCTAGGTTACGGGGGCACTGAAGCTTTCTTT.

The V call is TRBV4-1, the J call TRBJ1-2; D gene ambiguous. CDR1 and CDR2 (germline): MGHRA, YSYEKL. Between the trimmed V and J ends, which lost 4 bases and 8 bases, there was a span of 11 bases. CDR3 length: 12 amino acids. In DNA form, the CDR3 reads TGCGCCAGCAGCCCTTATGTGGGGGGCTACACCTTC. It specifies CASSPYVGGYTF.

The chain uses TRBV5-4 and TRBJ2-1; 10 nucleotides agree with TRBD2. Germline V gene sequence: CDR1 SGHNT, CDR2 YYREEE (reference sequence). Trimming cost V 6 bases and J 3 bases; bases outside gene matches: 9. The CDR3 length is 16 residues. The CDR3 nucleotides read TGTGCCAGCACCGGGGGGAGGACTAGCGGCTACAATGAGCAGTTCTTC. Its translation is CASTGGRTSGYNEQFF.

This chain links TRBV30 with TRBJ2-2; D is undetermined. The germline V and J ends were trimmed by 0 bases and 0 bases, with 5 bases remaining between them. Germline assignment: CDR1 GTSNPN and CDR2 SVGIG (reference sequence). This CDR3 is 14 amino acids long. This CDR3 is CAWSVAANTGELFF. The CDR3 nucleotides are TGTGCCTGGAGTGTCGCAGCGAACACCGGGGAGCTGTTTTTT.

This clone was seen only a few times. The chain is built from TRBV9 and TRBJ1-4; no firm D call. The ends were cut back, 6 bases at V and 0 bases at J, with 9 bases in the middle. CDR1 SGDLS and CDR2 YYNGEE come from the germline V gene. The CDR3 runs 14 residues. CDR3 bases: TGTGCCAGCACCTCAGGAGCAACTAATGAAAAACTGTTTTTT. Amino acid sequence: CASTSGATNEKLFF. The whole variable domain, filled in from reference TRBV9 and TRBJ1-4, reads DSGVTQTPKHLITATGQRVTLRCSPRSGDLSVYWYQQSLDQGLQFLIQYYNGEERAKGNILERFSAQQFPDLHSELNLSSLELGDSALYFCASTSGATNEKLFFGSGTQLSVL.

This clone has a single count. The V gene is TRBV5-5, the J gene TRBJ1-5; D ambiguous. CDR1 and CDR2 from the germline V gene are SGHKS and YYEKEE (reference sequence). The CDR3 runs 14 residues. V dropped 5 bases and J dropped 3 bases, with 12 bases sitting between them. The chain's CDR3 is CASSSSGNNQPQHF. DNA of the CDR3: TGTGCCAGCAGTAGTTCGGGAAACAATCAGCCCCAGCATTTT.

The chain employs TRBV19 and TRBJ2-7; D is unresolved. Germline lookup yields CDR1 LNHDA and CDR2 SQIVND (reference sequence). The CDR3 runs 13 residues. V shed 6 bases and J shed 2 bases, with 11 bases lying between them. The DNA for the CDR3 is TGTGCCAGTAGCTCTCAACCTGCCTACGAGCAGTACTTC. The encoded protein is CASSSQPAYEQYF.

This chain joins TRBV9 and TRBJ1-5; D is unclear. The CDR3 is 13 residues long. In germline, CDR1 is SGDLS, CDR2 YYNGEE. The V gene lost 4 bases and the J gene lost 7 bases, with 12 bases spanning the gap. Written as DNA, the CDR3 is TGTGCCAGCAGCCGCAATAGTTGGCAGCCCCAGCATTTT. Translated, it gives CASSRNSWQPQHF.

Here the CDR3 reads CASSVGAGQVDGYTF. The CDR3 nucleotides read TGTGCCAGCAGCGTAGGGGCGGGGCAGGTTGATGGCTACACCTTC. This sequence joins TRBV9 and TRBJ1-2, with D possibly matching TRBD1 (5 bases). Looked up from germline, CDR1 is SGDLS and CDR2 is YYNGEE. V gave up 0 bases and J gave up 6 bases, with 15 bases separating them. This CDR3 is built from 15 residues.

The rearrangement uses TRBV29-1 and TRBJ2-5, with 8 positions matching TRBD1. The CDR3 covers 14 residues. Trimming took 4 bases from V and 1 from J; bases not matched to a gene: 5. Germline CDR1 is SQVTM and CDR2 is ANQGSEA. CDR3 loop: CSVGGQDLQETQYF. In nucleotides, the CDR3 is TGCAGCGTTGGGGGACAGGACCTCCAAGAGACCCAGTACTTC.

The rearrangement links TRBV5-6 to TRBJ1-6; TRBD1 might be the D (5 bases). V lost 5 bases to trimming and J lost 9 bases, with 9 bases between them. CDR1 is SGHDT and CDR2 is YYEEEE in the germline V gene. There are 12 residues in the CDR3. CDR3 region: CASRGEVSPLHF. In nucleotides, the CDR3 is TGTGCCAGCAGGGGGGAAGTTTCACCCCTCCACTTT.

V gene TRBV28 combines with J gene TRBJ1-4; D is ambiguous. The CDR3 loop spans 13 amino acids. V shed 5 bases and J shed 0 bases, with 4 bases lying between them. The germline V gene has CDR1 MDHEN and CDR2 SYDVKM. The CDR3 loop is CASSPSTNEKLFF. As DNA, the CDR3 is TGTGCCAGCAGTCCCTCAACTAATGAAAAACTGTTTTTT.

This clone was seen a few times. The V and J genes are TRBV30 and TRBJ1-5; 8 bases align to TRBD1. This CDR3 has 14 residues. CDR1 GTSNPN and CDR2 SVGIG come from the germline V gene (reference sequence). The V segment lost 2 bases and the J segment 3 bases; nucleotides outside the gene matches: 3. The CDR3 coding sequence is TGTGCCTGGAGTACAGGGGGTGACAATCAGCCCCAGCATTTT. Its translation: CAWSTGGDNQPQHF.

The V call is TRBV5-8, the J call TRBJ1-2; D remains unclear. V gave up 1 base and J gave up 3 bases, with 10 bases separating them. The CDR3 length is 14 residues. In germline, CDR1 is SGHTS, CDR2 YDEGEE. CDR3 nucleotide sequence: TGTGCCAGCAGCTTGCTGGGCATGGACTATGGCTACACCTTC. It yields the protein CASSLLGMDYGYTF.

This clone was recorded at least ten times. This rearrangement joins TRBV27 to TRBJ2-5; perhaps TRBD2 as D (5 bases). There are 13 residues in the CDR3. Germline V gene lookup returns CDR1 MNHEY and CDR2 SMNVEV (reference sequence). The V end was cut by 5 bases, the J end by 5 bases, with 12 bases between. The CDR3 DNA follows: TGTGCCAGCAGTCGGCGGGTTTCGGAGACCCAGTACTTC. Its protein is CASSRRVSETQYF.

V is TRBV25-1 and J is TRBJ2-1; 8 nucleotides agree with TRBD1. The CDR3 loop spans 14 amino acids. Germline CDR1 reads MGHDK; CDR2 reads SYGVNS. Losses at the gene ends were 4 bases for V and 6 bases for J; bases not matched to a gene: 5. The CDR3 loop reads CASSGTDRGNEQFF. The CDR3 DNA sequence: TGTGCCAGCAGTGGAACAGACAGGGGCAATGAGCAGTTCTTC. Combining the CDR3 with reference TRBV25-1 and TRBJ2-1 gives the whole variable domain EADIYQTPRYLVIGTGKKITLECSQTMGHDKMYWYQQDPGMELHLIHYSYGVNSTEKGDLSSESTVSRIRTEHFPLTLESARPSHTSQYLCASSGTDRGNEQFFGPGTRLTVL.

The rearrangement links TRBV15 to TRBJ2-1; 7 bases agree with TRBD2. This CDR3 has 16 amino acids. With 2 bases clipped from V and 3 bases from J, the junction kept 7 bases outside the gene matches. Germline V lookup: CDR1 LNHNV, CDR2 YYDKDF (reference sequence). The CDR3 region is CATSRSGLGSYNEQFF. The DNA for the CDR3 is TGTGCCACCAGCAGATCCGGACTAGGGAGCTACAATGAGCAGTTCTTC.

CDR3 DNA sequence: TGTGCCAGCCGCCAACAGGGAACTGAAGCTTTCTTT. This encodes CASRQQGTEAFF. This chain uses TRBV11-2 with TRBJ1-1, with D possibly being TRBD1 (6 bases). The V end was cut by 8 bases, the J end by 5 bases, with 12 bases between. The CDR3 is 12 residues long. Germline CDR1 and CDR2: SGHAT and FQNNGV.

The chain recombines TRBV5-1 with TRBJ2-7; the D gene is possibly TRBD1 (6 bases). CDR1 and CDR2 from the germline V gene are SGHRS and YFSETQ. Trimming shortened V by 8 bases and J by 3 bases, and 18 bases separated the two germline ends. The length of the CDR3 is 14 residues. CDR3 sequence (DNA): TGCGCCAGTCAGGGGTCGGGGTCTGGCTACGAGCAGTACTTC. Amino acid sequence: CASQGSGSGYEQYF.